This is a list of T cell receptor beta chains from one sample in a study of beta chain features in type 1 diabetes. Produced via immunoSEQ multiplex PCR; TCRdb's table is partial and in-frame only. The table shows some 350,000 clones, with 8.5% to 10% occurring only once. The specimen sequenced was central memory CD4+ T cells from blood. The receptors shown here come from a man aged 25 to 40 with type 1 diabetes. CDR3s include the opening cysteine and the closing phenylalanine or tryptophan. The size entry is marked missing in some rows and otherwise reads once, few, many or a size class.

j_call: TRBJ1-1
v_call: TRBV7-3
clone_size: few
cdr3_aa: CASTLQVLNTEAFF

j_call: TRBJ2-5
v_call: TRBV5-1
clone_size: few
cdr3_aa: CASTETSGETQYF

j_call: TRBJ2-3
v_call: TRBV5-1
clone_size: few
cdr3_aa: CASSLVLAGASDTQYF

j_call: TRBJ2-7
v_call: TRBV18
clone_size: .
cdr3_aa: CASSPDRVGHEQYF

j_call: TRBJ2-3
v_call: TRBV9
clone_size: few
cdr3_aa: CASSPLRVSDTQYF

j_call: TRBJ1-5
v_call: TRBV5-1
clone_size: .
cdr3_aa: CASSLEGSSNQPQHF

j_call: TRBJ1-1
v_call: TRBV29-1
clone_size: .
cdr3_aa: CSVEDLGQGAEAFF

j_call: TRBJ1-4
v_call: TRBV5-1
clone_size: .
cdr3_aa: CASSLSLRGGEKLFF

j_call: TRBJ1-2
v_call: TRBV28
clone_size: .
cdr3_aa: CASRGDTGFYGYTF

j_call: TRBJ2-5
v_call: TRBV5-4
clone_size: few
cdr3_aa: CASSSTIAGAFGKTQYF

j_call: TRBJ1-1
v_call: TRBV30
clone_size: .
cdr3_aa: CAWERGQGGTEAFF

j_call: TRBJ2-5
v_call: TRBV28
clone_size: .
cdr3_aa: CASSKRQGGSETQYF

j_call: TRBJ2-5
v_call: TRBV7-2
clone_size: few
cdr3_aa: CASSSGERETQYF

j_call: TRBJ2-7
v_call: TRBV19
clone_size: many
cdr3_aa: CASSYDTYEQYF

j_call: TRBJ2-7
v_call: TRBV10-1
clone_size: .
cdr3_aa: CASSSSGLVDEQYF

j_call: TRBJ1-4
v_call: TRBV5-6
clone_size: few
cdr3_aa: CASSLAAGGNEKLFF

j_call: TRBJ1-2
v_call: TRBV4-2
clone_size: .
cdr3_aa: CASSQAQGRDGYTF

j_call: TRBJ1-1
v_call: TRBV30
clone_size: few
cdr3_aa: CAWTSIRTVNTEAFF

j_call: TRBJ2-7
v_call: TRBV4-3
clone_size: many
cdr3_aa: CASSQGPDRAYEQYF

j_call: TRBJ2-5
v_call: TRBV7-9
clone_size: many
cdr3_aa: CASSPPFRLGETQYF

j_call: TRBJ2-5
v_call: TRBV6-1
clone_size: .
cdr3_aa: CASRARRNQETQYF

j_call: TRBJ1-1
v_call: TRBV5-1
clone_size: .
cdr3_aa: CASSFRVGDGALNTEAFF

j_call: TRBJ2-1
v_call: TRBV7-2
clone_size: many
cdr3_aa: CASSSTGTHNEQFF

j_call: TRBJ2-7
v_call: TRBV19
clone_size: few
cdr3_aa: CASSMDRLESSEQYF

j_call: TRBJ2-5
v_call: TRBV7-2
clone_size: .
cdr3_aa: CASSFGTGQETQYF

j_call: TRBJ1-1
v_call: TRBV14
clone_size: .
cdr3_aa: CASSQEARLKAFF

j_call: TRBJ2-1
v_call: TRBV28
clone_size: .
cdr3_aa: CASSLRWEGDNEQFF

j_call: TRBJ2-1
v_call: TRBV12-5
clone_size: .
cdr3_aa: CASRAPGDYNEQFF

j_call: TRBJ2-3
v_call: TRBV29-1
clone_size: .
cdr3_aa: CSVETSGYTDTQYF

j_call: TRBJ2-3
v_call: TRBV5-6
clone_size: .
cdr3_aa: CASSFGAGGTDTQYF

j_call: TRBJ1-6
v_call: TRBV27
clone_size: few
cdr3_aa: CASSFSRFLNSPLHF

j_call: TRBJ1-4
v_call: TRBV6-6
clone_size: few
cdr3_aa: CASSYRGPTNEKLFF

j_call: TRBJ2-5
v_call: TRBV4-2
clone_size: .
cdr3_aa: CASSQVLAGGGETQYF

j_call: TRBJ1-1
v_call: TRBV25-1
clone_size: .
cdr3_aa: CASSLTGMNTEAFF

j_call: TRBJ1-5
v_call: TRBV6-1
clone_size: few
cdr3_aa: CACQGTYSNQPQHF

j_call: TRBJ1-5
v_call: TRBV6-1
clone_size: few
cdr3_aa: CASSQGSNQPQHF

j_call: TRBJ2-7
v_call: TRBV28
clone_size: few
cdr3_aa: CASAGVDVSSYEQYF

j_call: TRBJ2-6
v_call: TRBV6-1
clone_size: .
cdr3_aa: CASMNSGANVLTF

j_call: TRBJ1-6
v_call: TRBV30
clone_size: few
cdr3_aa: CAWSTGTGIVSPLHF

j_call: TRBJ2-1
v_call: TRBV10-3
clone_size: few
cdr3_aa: CAIRKLEGIAGENEQFF

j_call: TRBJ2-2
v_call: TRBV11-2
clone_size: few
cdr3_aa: CASSSTGEGELFF

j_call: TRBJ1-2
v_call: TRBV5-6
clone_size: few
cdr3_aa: CASSFGYVARSYTF

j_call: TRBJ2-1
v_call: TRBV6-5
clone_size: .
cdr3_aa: CASSYHTEQFF

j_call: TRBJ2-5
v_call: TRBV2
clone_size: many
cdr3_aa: CASSYSSGIGETQYF

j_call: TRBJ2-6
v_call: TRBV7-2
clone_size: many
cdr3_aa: CASSFSYVRANVLTF

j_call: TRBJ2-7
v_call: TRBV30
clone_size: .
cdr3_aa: CAWGGVSYEQYF

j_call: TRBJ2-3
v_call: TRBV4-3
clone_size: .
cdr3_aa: CASSQGRGRFTDTQYF

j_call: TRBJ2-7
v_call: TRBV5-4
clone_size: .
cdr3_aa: CASSSFEVAGAYEQYF

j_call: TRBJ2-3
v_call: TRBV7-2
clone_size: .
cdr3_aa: CASSGLSAGGSTDTQYF

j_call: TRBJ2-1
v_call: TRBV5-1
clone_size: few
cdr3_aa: CASSPSFPTDLEQFF

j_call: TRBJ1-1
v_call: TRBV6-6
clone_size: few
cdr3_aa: CASSHLQENTEAFF

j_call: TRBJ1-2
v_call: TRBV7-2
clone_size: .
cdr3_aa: CASSWDRDIRDYTF

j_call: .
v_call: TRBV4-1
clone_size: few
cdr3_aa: CASSHGQGLASYEQYF

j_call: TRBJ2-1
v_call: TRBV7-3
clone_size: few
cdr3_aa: CASSLSSGTYNEQFF

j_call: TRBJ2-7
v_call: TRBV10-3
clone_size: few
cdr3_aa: CATTYSVAESYEQYF

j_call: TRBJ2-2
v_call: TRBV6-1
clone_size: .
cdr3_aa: CASSLRQGELFF

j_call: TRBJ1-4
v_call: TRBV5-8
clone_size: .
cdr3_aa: CASSLEPGRTNEKLFF

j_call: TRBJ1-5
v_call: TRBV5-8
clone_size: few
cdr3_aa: CASSLIGGGSNQPQHF

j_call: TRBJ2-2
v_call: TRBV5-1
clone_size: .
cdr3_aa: CASGQLNTGELFF

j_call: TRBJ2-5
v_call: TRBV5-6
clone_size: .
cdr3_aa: CASSLVSRPTETQYF